The text below deals with one T cell receptor (beta chain). Its antigen is not yet known. No base quality values were provided; no much bigger clone lies one nucleotide off. This record belongs to a study of immune characterization of retroperitoneal liposarcoma (dated by TCRdb to about 2019). V is cut by 7 bases and J by 10 bases, and the space between the germline ends is 11 bases. The germline V gene supplies CDR1 MDHEN and CDR2 SYDVKM. The CDR3 runs 11 amino acids, cysteine and phenylalanine included. Solely the CDR3 DNA is kept, with 33 bases framed from the first base. Library creation used PCR. Sequencing relied on a NextSeq 500. The public reads were quality trimmed at Q25 with fastp and then assembled into clones with MiXCR by TCRdb, keeping productive beta chains. Rows are combined by CDR3 protein, so each entry shows the most common genes and DNA. The sample data list about 9,700 distinct CDR3 sequences, and approximately 30% of these were observed just once. 7.5% to 9.5% of the sample is taken by the ten largest.

The source of this sequence is a female donor with retroperitoneal liposarcoma. The sample comprised tumor tissue. This chain joins TRBV28 to TRBJ2-1; matching of 6 bases hints at TRBD1 as the D gene. At the DNA level, the sequence is TGTGCCAGCACAGGGGCCTACGAGCAGTTCTTC. This gives the protein CASTGAYEQFF.